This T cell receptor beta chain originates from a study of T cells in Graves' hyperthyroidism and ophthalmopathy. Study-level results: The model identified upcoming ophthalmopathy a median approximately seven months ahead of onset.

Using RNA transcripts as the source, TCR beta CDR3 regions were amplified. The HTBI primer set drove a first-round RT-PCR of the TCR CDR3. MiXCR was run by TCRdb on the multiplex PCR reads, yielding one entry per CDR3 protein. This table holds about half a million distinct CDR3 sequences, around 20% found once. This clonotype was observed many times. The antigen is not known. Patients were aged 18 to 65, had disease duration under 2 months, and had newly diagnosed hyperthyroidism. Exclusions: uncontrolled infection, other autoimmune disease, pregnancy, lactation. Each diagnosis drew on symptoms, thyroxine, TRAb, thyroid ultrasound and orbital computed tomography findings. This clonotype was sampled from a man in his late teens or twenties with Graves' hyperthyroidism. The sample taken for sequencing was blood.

CDR3 in DNA: TGTGCCAGCAGCCTTTCCCGGGTAGTGAACACTGAAGCTTTCTTT. Residues: CASSLSRVVNTEAFF. V is TRBV7-6 and J is TRBJ1-1; D unclear. The CDR3 loop spans 15 amino acids. Germline V gene sequence: CDR1 SGHVS, CDR2 FNYEAQ. The V end was cut by 5 bases, the J end by 0 bases, with 13 bases between.